The 5 T cell receptor beta chains given below trace back to one sample, sequenced in a study of OX40 agonist ivuxolimab in advanced cancers. Measured with immunoSEQ multiplex PCR; TCRdb has only the in-frame clones, and not every one. The data contain about 80,000 clones, over 75% of them seen just once; the ten biggest clones take up 0.32%. The material sequenced was CD4+ or CD8+ T cells sorted from blood, taken in a trial of the OX40 agonist ivuxolimab. Every receptor here comes from an adult with an advanced solid tumor such as melanoma, head and neck, liver or kidney cancer.

This rearrangement joins TRBV28 to TRBJ1-5; D uncertain. Germline CDR1 is MDHEN and CDR2 is SYDVKM. Trimming removed 4 bases from V and 3 bases from J, with 4 bases in between. The CDR3 spans 12 residues. Written as DNA, the CDR3 is TGTGCCAGCAGTTCCAACAATCAGCCCCAGCATTTT. It encodes CASSSNNQPQHF.

This chain joins TRBV5-1 and TRBJ2-5; D call uncertain. This CDR3 contains 12 residues. Germline values: CDR1 SGHRS, CDR2 YFSETQ. The V gene lost 2 bases and the J gene lost 2 bases, with 4 bases spanning the gap. The CDR3 nucleotides are TGCGCCAGCAGCTTCGTTCAAGAGACCCAGTACTTC. Its protein is CASSFVQETQYF.

The chain combines TRBV7-2 with TRBJ2-2; 10 bases match TRBD2. Germline V gene sequence: CDR1 SGHTA, CDR2 FQGNSA. With 6 bases clipped from V and 5 bases from J, the junction kept 6 bases outside the gene matches. The CDR3 has 15 amino acids. The CDR3 reads CASRKAGGPTGELFF. DNA for the CDR3: TGTGCCAGCAGGAAAGCGGGAGGGCCGACCGGGGAGCTGTTTTTT.

The chain couples TRBV7-9 to TRBJ2-7; 7 bases map to TRBD2. The CDR3 totals 16 residues. The V and J ends lost 5 bases and 1 base, in that order; junction bases with no gene match: 11. From germline, CDR1 is SEHNR and CDR2 FQNEAQ (reference sequence). Here the CDR3 reads CASSLGATGRSYEQYF. CDR3 coding DNA: TGTGCCAGCAGCCTAGGGGCGACCGGGAGGTCCTACGAGCAGTACTTC.

This chain uses TRBV2 with TRBJ1-1; D uncertain. V gave up 5 bases and J gave up 1 base, with 11 bases separating them. The CDR3 sequence is 14 residues long. Germline V gives CDR1 SNHLY, CDR2 FYNNEI. CDR3 sequence: CASSTNPRNTEAFF. In nucleotides, the CDR3 is TGTGCCAGCAGTACAAACCCTAGGAACACTGAAGCTTTCTTT.